The T cell receptor beta chain under discussion was sequenced for a study of response to subunit inactivated influenza vaccine. This clonotype was seen a handful of times. In TCRdb, the RT-PCR reads were re-called with MiXCR into one record per CDR3 protein. Here the sample spans roughly 160,000 distinct CDR3 sequences, approximately 12% being singletons. This CDR3 contains 14 residues. The germline CDR1 and CDR2 sequences are MGHDK and SYGVNS. V trimming: 1 base; J trimming: 8 bases; junction bases outside the gene matches: 4. This TCR derives from a man aged 45 to 70 who received an inactivated influenza vaccine. The sample was CD8+ T cells sorted from PBMCs, taken around 25 months after vaccination. The chain joins TRBV25-1 to TRBJ1-4; 7 nucleotides align to TRBD1. CDR3 protein: CASSEFVGQEKLFF. CDR3 nucleotide sequence: TGTGCCAGCAGTGAATTTGTGGGACAGGAAAAACTGTTTTTT.